The 10 T cell receptor beta chains presented below share a single source sample, sequenced in a study of early T cells in non-severe SARS-CoV-2 infection (dated by TCRdb to 2020 to 2022). Receptor libraries were prepared by 5' RACE. The sequencing machine was a NextSeq 500. Through fastp at Q25 and MiXCR, TCRdb rebuilt clones from the public reads, retaining in-frame beta chains. Every entry covers one CDR3 protein and lists the most common genes and DNA from its rows. This sample gives more than 80,000 distinct CDR3 sequences in total; around 15% of them show up just once. The ten top clones hold about 6.7% of the sample. Sequencing was carried out using whole blood. These receptors were obtained from an adult who was a healthcare worker with PCR-confirmed SARS-CoV-2 infection or an uninfected control (not recorded which).

The chain carries TRBV18 and TRBJ1-5; 10 bases match TRBD1. Per germline, CDR1 KGHSH and CDR2 LQKENI. The CDR3 runs 16 residues. Trimming cost V 6 bases and J 1 base; bases outside gene matches: 6. The CDR3 DNA is TGTGCCAGCTCGGCCGGGACAGGGGAAAGCAATCAGCCCCAGCATTTT. Protein product: CASSAGTGESNQPQHF.

This clonotype was recorded a few times. The chain joins TRBV9 to TRBJ1-1; D call uncertain. The CDR3 totals 15 residues. Trimming pared 0 bases from V and 0 bases from J, leaving 9 bases between. The germline V gene has CDR1 SGDLS and CDR2 YYNGEE. The CDR3 DNA reads TGTGCCAGCAGCGTAGATCCGGATATGAACACTGAAGCTTTCTTT. Its protein is CASSVDPDMNTEAFF.

This clonotype was seen ten or more times. The chain is built from TRBV24-1 and TRBJ2-2; 8 bases map to TRBD2. CDR1 and CDR2 from the germline V gene are KGHDR and SFDVKD. With 6 bases clipped from V and 1 base from J, the junction kept 9 bases outside the gene matches. This CDR3 has 17 amino acids. CDR3 in DNA: TGTGCCACCAGTCCCGATAGCGGGATCTTGAACACCGGGGAGCTGTTTTTT. This codes for CATSPDSGILNTGELFF.

The chain employs TRBV2 and TRBJ2-1; 7 bases fit TRBD2. There are 15 residues in the CDR3. Germline V gene lookup returns CDR1 SNHLY and CDR2 FYNNEI. With 2 bases clipped from V and 6 bases from J, the junction kept 7 bases outside the gene matches. CDR3 region: CASSERGDYLNEQFF. The CDR3 coding sequence is TGTGCCAGCAGTGAACGGGGGGACTACCTCAATGAGCAGTTCTTC.

There are a few counts of this clonotype. The J gene is TRBJ2-2, the V gene TRBV5-4; D is ambiguous. The germline V gene encodes CDR1 SGHNT and CDR2 YYREEE (reference sequence). The CDR3 contains 14 residues. The ends were cut back, 0 bases at V and 6 bases at J, with 9 bases in the middle. The CDR3 region is CASSLVGWPGELFF. CDR3 bases: TGTGCCAGCAGCTTGGTAGGGTGGCCCGGGGAGCTGTTTTTT.

In this sample, this clonotype turned up a few times. The V and J genes are TRBV11-2 and TRBJ2-3; either TRBD1 or TRBD2 may fit D (6 bases each). The V end was cut by 5 bases, the J end by 4 bases, with 13 bases between. This CDR3 contains 14 residues. Per the germline V gene, CDR1 is SGHAT and CDR2 is FQNNGV. CDR3 DNA sequence: TGTGCCAGCAGCGGAGGGGGACTCCCAGATACGCAGTATTTT. This translates into CASSGGGLPDTQYF.

This clonotype was seen repeatedly, ten times or more. This rearrangement joins TRBV11-2 to TRBJ2-1; D ambiguous. The CDR3 extends over 12 amino acids. Germline V lookup: CDR1 SGHAT, CDR2 FQNNGV. V lost 5 bases, J lost 6 bases, and 8 bases lay in between. CDR3 residues: CASSPSPNEQFF. The CDR3 region has the DNA TGTGCCAGCAGCCCTTCCCCCAATGAGCAGTTCTTC. The variable domain in full, completed from reference TRBV11-2 and TRBJ2-1, reads EAGVAQSPRYKIIEKRQSVAFWCNPISGHATLYWYQQILGQGPKLLIQFQNNGVVDDSQLPKDRFSAERLKGVDSTLKIQPAKLEDSAVYLCASSPSPNEQFFGPGTRLTVL.

This clonotype was counted between two and nine times. V usage is TRBV6-5 and J usage is TRBJ2-1; 12 bases are a match to TRBD1. With 1 base clipped from V and 6 bases from J, the junction kept 4 bases outside the gene matches. The CDR3 contains 16 residues. Germline lookup yields CDR1 MNHEY and CDR2 SVGAGI. CDR3 region: CASSYWGTGGRNEQFF. The CDR3 coding sequence is TGTGCCAGCAGTTACTGGGGGACAGGGGGCCGCAATGAGCAGTTCTTC.

Turning to this clonotype: An end of the junction does not agree with germline; a read error may underlie this. This chain links TRBV14 with TRBJ2-7, with D uncertain. The length of the CDR3 is 15 residues. The germline V gene encodes CDR1 SGHDN and CDR2 FVKESK. CDR3 region: CVSSQPRTGHYEQYF. CDR3 bases: TGTGTCAGCAGCCAACCCAGGACCGGTCACTACGAGCAGTACTTC. The whole variable domain, remainder taken from reference TRBV14 and TRBJ2-7, is EAGVTQFPSHSVIEKGQTVTLRCDPISGHDNLYWYRRVMGKEIKFLLHFVKESKQDESGMPNNRFLAERTGGTYSTLKVQPAELEDSGVYFCVSSQPRTGHYEQYFGPGTRLTVT.

This clonotype appeared a few times. The rearrangement uses TRBV29-1 and TRBJ2-7; 7 nucleotides match TRBD1. CDR3 size: 11 residues. Looked up from germline, CDR1 is SQVTM and CDR2 is ANQGSEA. V lost 6 bases, J lost 3 bases, and 2 bases stayed unmatched. CDR3 nucleotides: TGCAGCGTGGGGACAGTCTACGAGCAGTACTTC. It specifies CSVGTVYEQYF.